This T cell receptor (beta chain) stems from a study of PD-1 blockade in classical Hodgkin lymphoma. Across the whole study: Nivolumab was given intravenously to patients at 3 mg/kg every 2 weeks. Study-wide results and limits: By cycle point C4D1, TCR diversity had risen significantly in CD4+ cells (but not CD8+ cells). Newly diagnosed patients had diversity similar to the baseline diversity of complete responders.

The assay was immunoSEQ multiplex PCR, and TCRdb's table has in-frame clones only and misses some. The sample has tens of thousands of clones, about 80% seen once. Relapses following autologous stem cell transplantation were seen in all patients, with brentuximab vedotin exposure varying. CD4+ T cells were purified from thawed PBMCs by magnetic negative selection. The germline gives CDR1 LGHNA, CDR2 YSLEER. CDR3 length: 15 amino acids. Trimming at V came to 3 bases and at J to 4 bases, leaving 6 bases not matched to a gene. Note on this clone: The antigen remains undetermined.

The rearrangement links TRBV4-3 to TRBJ2-3; 8 bases fit TRBD2. Here the sequenced sample was CD4+ T cells from blood, taken at baseline. The origin of this receptor is a human donor with classical Hodgkin lymphoma. In DNA form, the CDR3 reads TGCGCCAGCAGCCAGCGGGGGGTCCGGGCAGATACGCAGTATTTT. The encoded protein is CASSQRGVRADTQYF.